The present entry profiles one TCR beta chain with its context. Its target is unknown. Donors gave around 2.6 ml of blood apiece. These data originate in a study of monozygotic twins with inflammatory bowel disease. The study, taken as a whole, reports: Whether twins were concordant or discordant made no difference to repertoire similarity, possibly from limited power.

TCRdb re-called the 5' RACE reads; every CDR3 protein appears as one record, without DNA. This table lists fewer than 150,000 distinct CDR3 sequences. This CDR3 region has 13 residues. Germline assignment: CDR1 MNHEY and CDR2 SMNVEV (reference sequence). Sequences were obtained from blood. This receptor was identified in a human donor with ulcerative colitis or Crohn's disease, or a healthy co-twin of an affected twin (not recorded which). The chain carries TRBV27 and TRBJ2-1. The CDR3 reads CASSFTVVGEQFF.